Listed below are T cell receptor beta chains from one sample, sequenced in a study of radiotherapy plus CTLA-4 blockade in lung cancer. Generated by immunoSEQ multiplex PCR, the TCRdb table keeps only in-frame clones and is missing some. The sample gives 30,000 to 40,000 clones, roughly 70% of which show up once; 12% to 15% is in the top ten. The sequencing used peripheral blood, collected from a patient treated with radiotherapy plus ipilimumab. These receptors were taken from a human donor with non-small cell lung cancer that progressed on radiotherapy plus ipilimumab. The CDR3 runs from the conserved cysteine through the conserved F or W. A D gene is named only where the DNA matches it firmly. Rows may omit the clone size; those that give it use once, few, many or a size class.

>TRBV19|TRBJ1-1|TRBD1|NA
CASRQGAVTEAFF
TGTGCCAGTAGGCAGGGGGCGGTCACTGAAGCTTTCTTT
>TRBV14|TRBJ1-3|NA|NA
CASSTQVAGNTIYF
TGTGCCAGCAGCACCCAGGTGGCGGGAAACACCATATATTTT
>TRBV20-1|TRBJ1-1|NA|NA
CSASSAAEAFF
TGCAGTGCTAGTTCGGCCGCTGAAGCTTTCTTT
>TRBV7-3|TRBJ1-2|TRBD1|NA
CASSLTGGQNYGYTF
TGTGCCAGCAGCTTAACGGGGGGACAGAACTATGGCTACACCTTC
>TRBV2|TRBJ2-7|TRBD1|NA
CASTSDRPEQYF
TGTGCCAGCACATCGGACAGGCCCGAGCAGTACTTC
>TRBV28|TRBJ1-3|NA|NA
CASRPRGGPGNTIYF
TGTGCCAGCAGACCGAGGGGGGGCCCTGGAAACACCATATATTTT
>TRBV4-2|TRBJ1-1|NA|NA
CASSQVEFQGTEAFF
TGTGCCAGCAGCCAAGTTGAGTTCCAAGGCACTGAAGCTTTCTTT
>TRBV5-1|TRBJ2-6|NA|few
CASSPVQGANVLTF
TGCGCCAGCAGCCCGGTCCAGGGAGCCAACGTCCTGACTTTC
>TRBV7-8|TRBJ1-3|NA|NA
CASSANAGNSGNTIYF
TGTGCCAGCAGCGCCAACGCGGGGAACTCTGGAAACACCATATATTTT
>TRBV4-2|TRBJ2-2|TRBD2|NA
CASSHPSGRSNTGELFF
TGTGCCAGCAGCCATCCTAGCGGGAGGTCGAACACCGGGGAGCTGTTTTTT
>TRBV5-1|TRBJ1-6|NA|NA
CASSLAGTGGRGLNSPLHF
TGCGCCAGCAGCTTGGCGGGAACCGGAGGCAGGGGCCTTAATTCACCCCTCCACTTT
>TRBV19|TRBJ1-5|TRBD1|NA
CASSMAGGGIQPQHF
TGTGCCAGTAGTATGGCAGGGGGCGGTATCCAGCCCCAGCATTTT
>TRBV4-2|TRBJ2-3|TRBD2|once
CASSPQREPDTQYF
TGTGCCAGCAGCCCTCAGCGGGAACCAGATACGCAGTATTTT
>TRBV19|TRBJ2-1|TRBD2|NA
CASMPGTSGNNEQFF
TGTGCCAGTATGCCCGGGACTAGCGGGAACAATGAGCAGTTCTTC
>TRBV5-1|TRBJ1-5|NA|NA
CASSLGDSPNQPQHF
TGCGCCAGCAGCTTAGGAGACAGCCCGAATCAGCCCCAGCATTTT
>TRBV6-5|TRBJ2-1|NA|NA
CASSPDGFNEQFF
TGTGCCAGCAGCCCGGATGGTTTCAATGAGCAGTTCTTC
>TRBV19|TRBJ1-2|NA|NA
CASSQDFGPYGYTF
TGTGCCAGTAGTCAGGACTTTGGGCCCTATGGCTACACCTTC
>TRBV19|TRBJ1-5|NA|NA
CASSTANSNQPQHF
TGTGCCAGTAGTACCGCAAATAGCAATCAGCCCCAGCATTTT
>TRBV28|TRBJ2-7|TRBD1|NA
CASTTRTGSSYEQYF
TGTGCCAGCACCACGAGGACAGGGAGCTCCTACGAGCAGTACTTC
>TRBV7-9|TRBJ1-2|TRBD1|NA
CASSYPTGTGGGYTF
TGTGCCAGCAGCTACCCGACCGGGACAGGGGGAGGCTACACCTTC
>TRBV6-6|TRBJ2-7|NA|NA
CASSYSTSSYYEQYF
TGTGCCAGCAGTTACTCGACTAGTTCGTACTACGAGCAGTACTTC
>TRBV2|TRBJ2-2|NA|NA
CAILGGGKNTGELFF
TGTGCCATCCTAGGCGGGGGCAAGAACACCGGGGAGCTGTTTTTT
>TRBV29-1|TRBJ1-2|NA|NA
CSVEQYGYTF
TGCAGCGTTGAGCAGTACGGCTACACCTTC
>TRBV10-3|TRBJ2-3|NA|NA
CAISDGDSTDTQYF
TGTGCCATCAGCGACGGGGACTCCACAGATACGCAGTATTTT
>TRBV28|TRBJ1-1|NA|NA
CASITPQAAQAFF
TGTGCCAGCATTACCCCCCAGGCCGCCCAAGCTTTCTTT
>TRBV2|TRBJ2-5|TRBD2|NA
CASSEGDSGSSETQYF
TGTGCCAGCAGTGAAGGTGATAGCGGGAGTTCGGAGACCCAGTACTTC
>TRBV7-9|TRBJ1-5|TRBD1|NA
CASSPGQGGQPQHF
TGTGCCAGCAGCCCGGGACAGGGAGGTCAGCCCCAGCATTTT
>TRBV9|TRBJ2-1|NA|NA
CASSVGTGLNEQFF
TGTGCCAGCAGCGTAGGAACAGGGCTAAATGAGCAGTTCTTC
>TRBV2|TRBJ2-5|TRBD1|once
CASNVQGVETQYF
TGTGCCAGCAACGTCCAGGGGGTGGAGACCCAGTACTTC
>TRBV6-6|TRBJ2-7|TRBD1|NA
CASRLTGGRYSYEQYF
TGTGCCAGCAGGCTTACAGGGGGCCGATACTCCTACGAGCAGTACTTC
>TRBV28|TRBJ2-7|TRBD2|few
CASSFGGGLAGGEQYF
TGTGCCAGCAGTTTCGGCGGAGGACTAGCGGGAGGCGAGCAGTACTTC
>TRBV28|TRBJ1-5|NA|NA
CASSSGLNQPQHF
TGTGCCAGCAGCTCAGGGTTGAATCAGCCCCAGCATTTT
>TRBV2|TRBJ2-3|NA|NA
CASSSWQADTQYF
TGTGCCAGCAGTTCCTGGCAGGCAGATACGCAGTATTTT
>TRBV9|TRBJ2-1|NA|NA
CASSGDNHNEQFF
TGTGCCAGCAGCGGGGACAACCACAATGAGCAGTTCTTC
>TRBV5-1|TRBJ1-2|TRBD1|NA
CASSVTGDYGYTF
TGCGCCAGCAGCGTTACAGGGGACTATGGCTACACCTTC
>TRBV28|TRBJ2-7|NA|NA
CASSFNGGANEQYF
TGTGCCAGCAGTTTTAATGGGGGGGCTAACGAGCAGTACTTC
>TRBV7-2|TRBJ2-7|NA|NA
CASSLGPPGSSYEQYF
TGTGCCAGCAGCTTAGGCCCGCCGGGCAGCTCCTACGAGCAGTACTTC
>TRBV6-5|TRBJ1-2|NA|NA
CASTSIRTVYGYTF
TGTGCCAGCACCAGCATTAGGACAGTTTATGGCTACACCTTC
>TRBV5-6|TRBJ2-1|NA|NA
CASSLSGTRQYNEQFF
TGTGCCAGCAGTTTGAGCGGAACCCGTCAGTACAATGAGCAGTTCTTC
>TRBV28|TRBJ1-1|NA|NA
CASSIPDRITEAFF
TGTGCCAGCAGCATCCCTGACAGGATTACTGAAGCTTTCTTT
>TRBV27|TRBJ2-3|TRBD2|NA
CASSLSPGGRTDTQYF
TGTGCCAGCAGTTTATCCCCGGGGGGGCGCACAGATACGCAGTATTTT
>TRBV5-4|TRBJ2-7|NA|NA
CASSSGQNYEQYF
TGTGCCAGCAGCTCGGGACAAAACTACGAGCAGTACTTC
>TRBV11-2|TRBJ2-5|TRBD2|NA
CASSSRWTGGPGTQYF
TGTGCCAGCAGCTCTAGGTGGACGGGAGGGCCTGGGACCCAGTACTTC
>TRBV18|TRBJ2-5|NA|few
CASSPGRAETQYF
TGTGCCAGCTCACCCGGGCGGGCAGAGACCCAGTACTTC
>TRBV19|TRBJ2-5|NA|NA
CASSISETQYF
TGTGCCAGTAGTATCTCGGAGACCCAGTACTTC
>TRBV5-1|TRBJ1-1|TRBD1|NA
CASSLQGSERGTEAFF
TGCGCCAGCAGCTTACAGGGGAGTGAGAGAGGCACTGAAGCTTTCTTT
>TRBV18|TRBJ1-1|NA|NA
CASSPAPYTEAFF
TGTGCCAGCTCACCAGCGCCGTACACTGAAGCTTTCTTT
>TRBV7-8|TRBJ2-7|NA|NA
CASSPGPEEQYF
TGTGCCAGCAGCCCCGGACCCGAGGAGCAGTACTTC
>TRBV9|TRBJ2-3|NA|NA
CASSAGVKGTDTQYF
TGTGCCAGCAGCGCAGGGGTAAAGGGCACAGATACGCAGTATTTT
>TRBV6-5|TRBJ2-2|NA|few
CASRFGGELFF
TGTGCCAGCAGGTTCGGCGGGGAGCTGTTTTTT
>TRBV9|TRBJ2-1|TRBD2|NA
CASSVELGLAGNEQFF
TGTGCCAGCAGCGTAGAGTTGGGACTAGCGGGCAATGAGCAGTTCTTC
>TRBV27|TRBJ1-2|TRBD1|NA
CASSLSPQGSAGYTF
TGTGCCAGCAGTTTATCGCCACAGGGGTCTGCTGGCTACACCTTC
>TRBV30|TRBJ2-2|NA|NA
CAWEGRPSTGELFF
TGTGCCTGGGAGGGACGGCCGAGCACCGGGGAGCTGTTTTTT
>TRBV11-2|TRBJ1-2|TRBD1|NA
CASSLPQGGVDYGYTF
TGTGCCAGCAGCCTACCCCAAGGGGGCGTAGACTATGGCTACACCTTC
>TRBV2|TRBJ1-1|NA|NA
CASSAEHWNTEAFF
TGTGCCAGCAGCGCCGAACATTGGAACACTGAAGCTTTCTTT
>TRBV27|TRBJ2-4|TRBD2|NA
CASSLDRTRGNIQYF
TGTGCCAGCAGCCTAGACCGGACTAGAGGAAACATTCAGTACTTC
>TRBV10-3|TRBJ2-7|TRBD2|NA
CATQGTSGRIFSADEQYF
TGTGCCACCCAAGGGACTAGCGGGAGAATCTTTAGCGCGGACGAGCAGTACTTC